A selection of T cell receptor beta chains follows, all from one sample in a study of cytomegalovirus exposure and HLA in healthy donors. Sequencing was performed with immunoSEQ multiplex PCR; in TCRdb, only in-frame clones are kept and a portion is missing. The specimen's table records approximately 110,000 clones. The specimen sequenced was PBMCs. The source of these receptors is a man between 18 and 29 years old in good health and CMV-seronegative. Both conserved end residues are part of each CDR3. Fields, in order: D gene, V gene, J gene, CDR3 DNA, CDR3 protein. The D gene is left open where the match is weak.

>TRBD1|TRBV7-9|TRBJ2-2
TGTGCCAGCAGCCGGGACAGGATAAGCCCCGGGGAGCTGTTTTTT
CASSRDRISPGELFF
>.|TRBV19|TRBJ2-3
TGTGCCAGTAGTTTCGCCCGCTCAGGGTCAGATACGCAGTATTTT
CASSFARSGSDTQYF
>.|TRBV30|TRBJ1-1
TGTGCCTGGAGGATGCACAACAGTGAAGCTTTCTTT
CAWRMHNSEAFF
>TRBD1|TRBV7-2|TRBJ1-4
TGTGCCAGCAGCTTAAGGGGACAGCATAATGAAAAACTGTTTTTT
CASSLRGQHNEKLFF
>TRBD1|TRBV7-9|TRBJ1-4
TGTGCCAGCAGCACCCGGACAGGGGGTAGTGAAAAACTGTTTTTT
CASSTRTGGSEKLFF
>.|TRBV6-5|TRBJ2-1
TGTGCCAGCAGTTTAGCGTCTTGGTCCTACAATGAGCAGTTCTTC
CASSLASWSYNEQFF
>TRBD2|TRBV7-9|TRBJ2-1
TGTGCCAGCAGCTCATACGGACTAGCGGGAGAGGAACACAATGAGCAGTTCTTC
CASSSYGLAGEEHNEQFF
>.|TRBV15|TRBJ1-1
TGTGCCACCAGCAAGACCTACCTGGGCCTGAACACTGAAGCTTTCTTT
CATSKTYLGLNTEAFF
>TRBD1|TRBV18|TRBJ2-1
TGTGCCAGCTCACACTCGACAGGGCGCCGATCCTACAATGAGCAGTTCTTC
CASSHSTGRRSYNEQFF
>.|TRBV29-1|TRBJ2-5
TGCAGCGTTGAACGCGGAGAGACCCAGTACTTC
CSVERGETQYF
>.|TRBV5-5|TRBJ1-1
TGTGCCAGCAGCATCAGCGGTGCGACGGTGAACACTGAAGCTTTCTTT
CASSISGATVNTEAFF
>.|TRBV6-6|TRBJ2-5
TGTGCCAGCACTAATTTTGGAGGAGAGACCCAGTACTTC
CASTNFGGETQYF
>.|TRBV6-1|TRBJ2-7
TGTGCCAGCCTCAAGGACTTCTCCTACGAGCAGTACTTC
CASLKDFSYEQYF
>.|TRBV7-6|TRBJ2-2
TGTGCCAGCAGCTTCGGACAGAACACCGGGGAGCTGTTTTTT
CASSFGQNTGELFF
>TRBD1|TRBV19|TRBJ2-1
TGTGCCAGTAGCCTCTTAGGGGGCGCGAACTACAATGAGCAGTTCTTC
CASSLLGGANYNEQFF
>TRBD2|TRBV28|TRBJ2-3
TGTGCCAGCAGCGAGACTAGCGGGGGAATAGATACGCAGTATTTT
CASSETSGGIDTQYF
>TRBD2|TRBV6-6|TRBJ2-1
TGTGCCAGCAGTTACTACGGGACTAGCGTGAGAAATGAGCAGTTCTTC
CASSYYGTSVRNEQFF
>.|TRBV15|TRBJ1-5
TGTGCCACCAGCAGCCGACCTCTAGCGGGCCCCTCACGGCAGCCCCAGCATTTT
CATSSRPLAGPSRQPQHF
>TRBD1|TRBV4-1|TRBJ1-2
TGCGCCAGCAGCCAACCTACGACAGGGTACTATGGCTACACCTTC
CASSQPTTGYYGYTF
>.|TRBV18|TRBJ2-1
TGTGCCAGCTCCATCAGGTGGTTGGGGGACAATCGGATTTCCTACAATGAGCAGTTCTTC
CASSIRWLGDNRISYNEQFF
>TRBD1|TRBV28|TRBJ1-5
TGTGCCAGCAGTCCCCAACAGGGGGCGCCTGTCAATCAGCCCCAGCATTTT
CASSPQQGAPVNQPQHF
>TRBD2|TRBV19|TRBJ2-7
TGTGCCAGTAGTATCCGTGTGACTAGCGGGACGGGCTACGAGCAGTACTTC
CASSIRVTSGTGYEQYF
>.|TRBV10-3|TRBJ1-1
TGTGCCATCAGGGACCCCCACTCTTCGACAGGAGGAAACACTGAAGCTTTCTTT
CAIRDPHSSTGGNTEAFF
>TRBD2|TRBV11-2|TRBJ2-3
TGTGCCAGCAGCCCACTGGGCGGGGGGCGCACAGATACGCAGTATTTT
CASSPLGGGRTDTQYF
>TRBD2|TRBV2|TRBJ2-1
TGTGCCAGCAGTGATTTCGGACTAGCGGGAAATGAGCAGTTCTTC
CASSDFGLAGNEQFF
>TRBD2|TRBV27|TRBJ2-7
TGTGCCAGCAGTTCTAAACTAGCGGGAACGAACGAGCAGTACTTC
CASSSKLAGTNEQYF
>.|TRBV7-9|TRBJ2-5
TGTGCCAGCAGCCTTGAGGGGGAAGGCCGAAAGACCCAGTACTTC
CASSLEGEGRKTQYF
>TRBD1|TRBV2|TRBJ2-4
TGTGCCAGCAACCGGGACAGGGGTTATCGGTTC
CASNRDRGYRF
>TRBD1|TRBV6-5|TRBJ2-1
TGTGCCACAAGGGGGCAGGGGGCATCCTACAATGAGCAGTTCTTC
CATRGQGASYNEQFF
>TRBD1|TRBV5-4|TRBJ2-3
TGTGCCAGCAGCACCCGACAGGGATCAGATACGCAGTATTTT
CASSTRQGSDTQYF
>TRBD2|TRBV7-2|TRBJ2-1
TGTGCCAGCAGCTTAGGGGGCGGGGGGGACAATGAGCAGTTCTTC
CASSLGGGGDNEQFF
>.|TRBV14|TRBJ2-1
TGTGCCAGCAGCCCGTTAGCCCTGAGCTCCTACAATGAGCAGTTCTTC
CASSPLALSSYNEQFF
>TRBD1|TRBV7-9|TRBJ1-4
TGTGCCAGCACCCTTGGCAGGGGGGAGGAAAAACTGTTTTTT
CASTLGRGEEKLFF
>.|TRBV6-6|TRBJ1-6
TGTGCCAGCAGTGGCAGGGGAGATAATTCACCCCTCCACTTT
CASSGRGDNSPLHF
>.|TRBV2|TRBJ2-5
TGTGCCAGCAGGATTCAGCGGCAAGAGACCCAGTACTTC
CASRIQRQETQYF
>TRBD1|TRBV19|TRBJ1-5
TGTGCCAGTAGTATAGTAGGGACAGGGACTCAGCCCCAGCATTTT
CASSIVGTGTQPQHF